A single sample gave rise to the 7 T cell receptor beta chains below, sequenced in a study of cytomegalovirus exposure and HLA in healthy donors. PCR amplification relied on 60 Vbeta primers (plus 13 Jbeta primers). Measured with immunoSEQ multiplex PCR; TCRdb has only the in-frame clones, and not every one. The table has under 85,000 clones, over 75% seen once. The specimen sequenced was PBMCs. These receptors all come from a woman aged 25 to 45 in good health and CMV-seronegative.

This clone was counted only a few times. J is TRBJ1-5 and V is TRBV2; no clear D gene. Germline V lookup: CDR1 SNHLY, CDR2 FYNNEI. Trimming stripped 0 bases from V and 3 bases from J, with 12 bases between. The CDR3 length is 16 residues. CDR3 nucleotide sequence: TGTGCCAGCAGTGAAGCGCTTTCAGGTCACAATCAGCCCCAGCATTTT. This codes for CASSEALSGHNQPQHF.

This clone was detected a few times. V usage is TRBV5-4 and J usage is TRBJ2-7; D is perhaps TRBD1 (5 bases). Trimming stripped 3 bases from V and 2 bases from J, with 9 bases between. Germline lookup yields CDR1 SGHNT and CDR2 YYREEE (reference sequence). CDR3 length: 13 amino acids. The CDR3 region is CASSYRGTYEQYF. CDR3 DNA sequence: TGTGCCAGCAGCTATAGGGGAACCTACGAGCAGTACTTC.

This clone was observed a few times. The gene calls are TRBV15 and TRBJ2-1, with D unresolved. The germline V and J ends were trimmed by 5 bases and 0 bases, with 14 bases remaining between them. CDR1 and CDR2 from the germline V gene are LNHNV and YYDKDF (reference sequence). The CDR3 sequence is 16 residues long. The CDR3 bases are TGTGCCACCAGCGGCATGACTCTTTACTCCTACAATGAGCAGTTCTTC. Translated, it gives CATSGMTLYSYNEQFF.

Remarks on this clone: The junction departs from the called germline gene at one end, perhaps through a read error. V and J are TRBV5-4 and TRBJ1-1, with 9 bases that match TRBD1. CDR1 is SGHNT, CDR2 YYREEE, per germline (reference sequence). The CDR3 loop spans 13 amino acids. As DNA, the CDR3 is TGTGCCAGCAGCCCTACAGGGGGCGTGAGAGGTTCCTTT. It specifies CASSPTGGVRGSF.

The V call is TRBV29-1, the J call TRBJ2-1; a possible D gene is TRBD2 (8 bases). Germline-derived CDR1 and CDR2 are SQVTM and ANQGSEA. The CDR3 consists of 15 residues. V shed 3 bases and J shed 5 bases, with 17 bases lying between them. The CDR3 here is CSVDRGRGGHNEQFF. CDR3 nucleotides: TGCAGCGTTGATAGGGGGCGCGGGGGGCACAATGAGCAGTTCTTC.

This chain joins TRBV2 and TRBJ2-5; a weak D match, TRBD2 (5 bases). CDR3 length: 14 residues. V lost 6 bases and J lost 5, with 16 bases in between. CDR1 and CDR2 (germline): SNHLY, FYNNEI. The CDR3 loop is CASSPTGFQETQYF. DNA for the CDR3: TGTGCCAGCAGCCCCACGGGGTTCCAGGAGACCCAGTACTTC. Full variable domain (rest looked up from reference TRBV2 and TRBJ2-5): EPEVTQTPSHQVTQMGQEVILRCVPISNHLYFYWYRQILGQKVEFLVSFYNNEISEKSEIFDDQFSVERPDGSNFTLKIRSTKLEDSAMYFCASSPTGFQETQYFGPGTRLLVL.

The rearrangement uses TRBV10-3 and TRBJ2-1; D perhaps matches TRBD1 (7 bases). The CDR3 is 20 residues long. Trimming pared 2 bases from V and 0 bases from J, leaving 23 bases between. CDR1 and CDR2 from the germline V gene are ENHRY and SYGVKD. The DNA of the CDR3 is TGTGCCATCAGTGAGCTGGGGCAGGGGGGAGGCTCGAGCTCCTACAATGAGCAGTTCTTC. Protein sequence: CAISELGQGGGSSSYNEQFF.